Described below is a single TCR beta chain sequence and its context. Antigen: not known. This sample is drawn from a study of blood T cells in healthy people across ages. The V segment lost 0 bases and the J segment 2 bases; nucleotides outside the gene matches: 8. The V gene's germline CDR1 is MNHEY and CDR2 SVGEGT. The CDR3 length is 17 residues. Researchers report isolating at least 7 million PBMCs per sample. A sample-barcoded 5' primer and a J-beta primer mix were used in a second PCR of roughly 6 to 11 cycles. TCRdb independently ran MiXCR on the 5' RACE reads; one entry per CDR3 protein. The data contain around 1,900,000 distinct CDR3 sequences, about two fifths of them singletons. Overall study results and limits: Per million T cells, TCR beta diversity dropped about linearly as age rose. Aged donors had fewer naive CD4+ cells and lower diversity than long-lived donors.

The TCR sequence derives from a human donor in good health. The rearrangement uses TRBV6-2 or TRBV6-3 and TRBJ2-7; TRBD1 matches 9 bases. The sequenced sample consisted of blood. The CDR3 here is CASSYSYRDRETYEQYF. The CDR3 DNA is TGTGCCAGCAGTTACTCTTACCGGGACAGGGAGACCTACGAGCAGTACTTC.